This TCR beta chain was identified during a study of response to subunit inactivated influenza vaccine. This clonotype showed up just a few times. Trimming took 1 base from V and 5 from J, leaving 11 bases between them. Germline-derived CDR1 and CDR2 are DFQATT and SNEGSKA (reference sequence). The CDR3 runs to 14 residues. TCRdb called the RT-PCR reads again in MiXCR, with one record for every CDR3 protein. The table shows more than 450,000 distinct CDR3 sequences, with over 9% occurring only once. The same sample was also used in a study of T cells expressing NK-cell markers. As that study records: For TCR beta, cDNA was produced by 5'RACE template switching with UMIs. The TCR beta repertoires originated in sorted CD3+CD56+NKG2C+, CD3+CD56+NKG2C- and CD3+CD56-NKG2C+ T cells. The authors sequenced eight donors, of whom seven were HCMV-seropositive and one was seronegative. NKG2C+ dominant clonotypes from 5 to 7 donors made up roughly 1.0-7.0% of CD8+ T cells.

The chain uses TRBV20-1 and TRBJ2-2, with D maybe TRBD1 (6 bases). This clonotype was obtained from a man aged 45-60 years who received an inactivated influenza vaccine. The source material was PBMCs from blood, sampled on the day of vaccination. CDR3: CSARVAQGTGELFF. The CDR3 bases are TGCAGTGCTAGAGTAGCCCAGGGGACCGGGGAGCTGTTTTTT.